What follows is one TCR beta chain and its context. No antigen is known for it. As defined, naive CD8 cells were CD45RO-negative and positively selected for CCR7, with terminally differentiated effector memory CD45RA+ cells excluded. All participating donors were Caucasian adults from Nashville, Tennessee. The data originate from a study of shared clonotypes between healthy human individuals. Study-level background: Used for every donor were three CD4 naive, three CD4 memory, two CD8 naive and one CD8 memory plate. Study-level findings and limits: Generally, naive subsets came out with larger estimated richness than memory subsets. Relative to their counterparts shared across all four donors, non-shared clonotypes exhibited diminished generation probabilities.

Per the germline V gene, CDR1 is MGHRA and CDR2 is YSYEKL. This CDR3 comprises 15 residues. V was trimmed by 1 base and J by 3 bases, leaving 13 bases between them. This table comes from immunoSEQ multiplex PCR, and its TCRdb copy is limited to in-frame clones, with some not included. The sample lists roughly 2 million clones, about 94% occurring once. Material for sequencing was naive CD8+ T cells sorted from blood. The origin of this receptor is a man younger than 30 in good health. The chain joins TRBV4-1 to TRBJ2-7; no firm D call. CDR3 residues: CASSQVGSIYYEQYF. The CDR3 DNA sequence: TGCGCCAGCAGCCAAGTTGGATCTATATACTACGAGCAGTACTTC.